This record covers a single T cell receptor beta chain. The data were taken from a study of blood T cell repertoires in COVID-19. Method: immunoSEQ multiplex PCR; TCRdb's copy keeps in-frame clones and lacks some. Of 290,000 or so clones listed, around 87% are singletons. Input material: peripheral blood. This clonotype was sampled from a man between 18 and 29 years old with active or convalescent COVID-19.

The CDR3 coding sequence is TGCAGCGTTAAGAACCGGGACTTTCAGCCCGGGGAGCTGTTTTTT. Protein sequence: CSVKNRDFQPGELFF. The V call is TRBV29-1, the J call TRBJ2-2; the D gene is possibly TRBD2 (6 bases). CDR1 and CDR2 from the germline V gene are SQVTM and ANQGSEA. V was cut by 5 bases and J by 6 bases, with 19 bases left in between. This CDR3 contains 15 residues.